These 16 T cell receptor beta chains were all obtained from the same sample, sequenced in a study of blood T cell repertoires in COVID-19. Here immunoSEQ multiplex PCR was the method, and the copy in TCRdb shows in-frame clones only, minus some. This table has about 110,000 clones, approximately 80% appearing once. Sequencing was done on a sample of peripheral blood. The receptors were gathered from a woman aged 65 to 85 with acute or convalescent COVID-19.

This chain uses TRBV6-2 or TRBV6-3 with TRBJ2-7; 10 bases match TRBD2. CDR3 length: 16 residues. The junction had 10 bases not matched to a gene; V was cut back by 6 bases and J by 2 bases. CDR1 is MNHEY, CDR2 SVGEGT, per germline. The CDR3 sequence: CASSNDRTSGTYEQYF. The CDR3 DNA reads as TGTGCCAGCAGCAACGACCGGACTAGCGGCACCTACGAGCAGTACTTC.

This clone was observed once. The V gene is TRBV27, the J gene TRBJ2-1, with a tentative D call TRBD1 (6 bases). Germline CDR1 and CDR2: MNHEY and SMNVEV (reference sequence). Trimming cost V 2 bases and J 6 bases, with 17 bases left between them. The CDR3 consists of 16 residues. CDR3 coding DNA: TGTGCCAGCAGTTTAGGATTGGGCAGGGGTGTCAATGAGCAGTTCTTC. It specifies CASSLGLGRGVNEQFF.

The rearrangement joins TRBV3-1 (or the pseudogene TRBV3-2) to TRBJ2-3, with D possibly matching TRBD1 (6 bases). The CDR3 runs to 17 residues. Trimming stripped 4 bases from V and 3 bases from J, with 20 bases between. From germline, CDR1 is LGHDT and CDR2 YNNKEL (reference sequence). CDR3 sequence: CASSPNVGGLSTDTQYF. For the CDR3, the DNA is TGTGCCAGCAGCCCAAATGTAGGGGGTTTGTCAACAGATACGCAGTATTTT.

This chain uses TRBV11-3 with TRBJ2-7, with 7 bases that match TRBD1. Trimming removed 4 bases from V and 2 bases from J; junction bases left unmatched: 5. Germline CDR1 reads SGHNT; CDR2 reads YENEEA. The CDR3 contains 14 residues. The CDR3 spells CASSSRDSPYEQYF. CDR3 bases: TGTGCCAGCAGCTCACGGGACAGCCCCTACGAGCAGTACTTC.

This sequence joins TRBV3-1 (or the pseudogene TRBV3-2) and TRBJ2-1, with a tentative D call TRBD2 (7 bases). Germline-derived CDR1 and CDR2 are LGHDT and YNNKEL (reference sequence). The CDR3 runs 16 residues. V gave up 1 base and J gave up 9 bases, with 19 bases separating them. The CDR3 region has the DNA TGTGCCAGCAGCCAAGGGTGGCGAGGGGGGGGCACTGAGCAGTTCTTC. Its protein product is CASSQGWRGGGTEQFF.

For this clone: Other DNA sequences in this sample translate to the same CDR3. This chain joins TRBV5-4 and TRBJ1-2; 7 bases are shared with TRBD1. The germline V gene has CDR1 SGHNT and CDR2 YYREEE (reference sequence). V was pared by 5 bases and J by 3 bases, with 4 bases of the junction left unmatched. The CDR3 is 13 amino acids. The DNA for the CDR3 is TGTGCCAGCAGTTTGCAGGGGGACTATGGCTACACCTTC. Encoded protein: CASSLQGDYGYTF.

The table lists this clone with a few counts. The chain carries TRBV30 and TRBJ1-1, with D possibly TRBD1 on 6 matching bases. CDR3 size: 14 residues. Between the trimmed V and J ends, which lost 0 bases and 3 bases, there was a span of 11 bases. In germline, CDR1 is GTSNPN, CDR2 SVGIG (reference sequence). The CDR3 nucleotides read TGTGCCTGGAGTGTATCCAGGGGAGACACTGAAGCTTTCTTT. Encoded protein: CAWSVSRGDTEAFF.

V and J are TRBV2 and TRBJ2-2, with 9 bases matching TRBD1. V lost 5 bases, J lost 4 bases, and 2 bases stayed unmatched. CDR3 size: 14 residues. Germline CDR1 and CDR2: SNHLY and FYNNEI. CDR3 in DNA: TGTGCCAGCAGTTCGGACAGGGGCACCGGGGAGCTGTTTTTT. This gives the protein CASSSDRGTGELFF.

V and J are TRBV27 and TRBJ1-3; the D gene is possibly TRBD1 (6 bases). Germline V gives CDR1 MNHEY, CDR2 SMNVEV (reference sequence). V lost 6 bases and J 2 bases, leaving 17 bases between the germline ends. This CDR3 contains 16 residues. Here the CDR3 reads CASSYPQGKAGNTIYF. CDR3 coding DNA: TGTGCCAGCAGCTACCCTCAGGGGAAAGCTGGAAACACCATATATTTT.

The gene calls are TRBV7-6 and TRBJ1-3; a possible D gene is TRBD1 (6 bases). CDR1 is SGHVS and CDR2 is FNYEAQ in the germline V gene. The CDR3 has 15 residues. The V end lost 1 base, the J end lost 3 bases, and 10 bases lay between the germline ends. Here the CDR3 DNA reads TGTGCCAGCAGCTTAGGGACAGCTATTGGAAACACCATATATTTT. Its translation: CASSLGTAIGNTIYF.

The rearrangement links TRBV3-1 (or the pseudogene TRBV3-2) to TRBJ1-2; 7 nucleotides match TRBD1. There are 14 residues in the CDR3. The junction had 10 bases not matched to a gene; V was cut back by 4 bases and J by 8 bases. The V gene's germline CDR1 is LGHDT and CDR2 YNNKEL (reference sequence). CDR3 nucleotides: TGTGCCAGCAGCCGTATGACAGGGTCTAGCGGCTACACCTTC. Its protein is CASSRMTGSSGYTF.

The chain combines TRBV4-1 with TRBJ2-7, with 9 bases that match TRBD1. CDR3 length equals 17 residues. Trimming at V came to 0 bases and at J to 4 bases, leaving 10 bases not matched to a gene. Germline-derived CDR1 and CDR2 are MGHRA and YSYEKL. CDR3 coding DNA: TGCGCCAGCAGCCAAGATCACCCCCCGGGACAGGGATACGAGCAGTACTTC. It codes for CASSQDHPPGQGYEQYF.

CDR3 DNA: TGCGCCAGCAGTAGGGGACAGGGGAGGGAAAAACTGTTTTTT. It specifies CASSRGQGREKLFF. The rearrangement uses TRBV5-1 and TRBJ1-4; 10 positions match TRBD1. The CDR3 runs 14 residues. The germline CDR1 and CDR2 sequences are SGHRS and YFSETQ. The ends lost 5 bases at V and 8 bases at J; junction bases unmatched: 6.

The CDR3 reads CSVVLVLLLAGGSYEQYF. The CDR3 nucleotides are TGCAGCGTTGTCTTAGTCTTGTTGCTAGCGGGAGGCTCGTACGAGCAGTACTTC. The chain links TRBV29-1 to TRBJ2-7; TRBD2 agrees at 11 bases. Germline V CDR1 and CDR2: SQVTM, ANQGSEA. Unmatched junction bases numbered 18, after V lost 4 bases and J lost 4 bases. This CDR3 region has 18 residues.

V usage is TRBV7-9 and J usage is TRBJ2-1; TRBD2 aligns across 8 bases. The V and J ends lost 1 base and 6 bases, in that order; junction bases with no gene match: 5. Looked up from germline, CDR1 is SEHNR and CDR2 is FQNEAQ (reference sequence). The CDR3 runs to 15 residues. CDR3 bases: TGTGCCAGCAGCTTAGTGGTAGCGGGGAGCAATGAGCAGTTCTTC. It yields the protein CASSLVVAGSNEQFF.

CDR3 region: CASSLEQGVKLFF. The DNA for the CDR3 is TGTGCCAGCAGTTTAGAACAGGGGGTAAAACTGTTTTTT. The chain has TRBV12-3 or TRBV12-4 and TRBJ1-4; 8 bases are a match to TRBD1. The V segment lost 1 base and the J segment 10 bases; nucleotides outside the gene matches: 2. The CDR3 sequence is 13 residues long.